This TCR beta chain was recorded in a study of blood T cells in healthy people across ages. The CDR3 is 14 residues long. Unmatched junction bases numbered 9, after V lost 6 bases and J lost 5 bases. PCR was performed a second time for about 6 to 12 cycles using a sample-barcoded 5' primer and a J-beta primer mix. TCRdb re-analysed the 5' RACE reads in MiXCR, keeping a single row per CDR3 protein. The data hold around 800,000 distinct CDR3 sequences, with 20% to 30% observed a single time. These data are also associated with another study on T cells of mothers and their children. This second study says: For each mother, over 9.5 million TCR beta CDR3 reads were obtained, and for each child, around 3 million.

This clonotype was obtained from a boy aged 5 to 17 in good health. The V call is TRBV12-3 or TRBV12-4, the J call TRBJ1-2, with 7 bases that match TRBD1. The sample taken for sequencing was blood. DNA of the CDR3: TGTGCCAGCAGGATAGGATTGGGACAGTATGGCTACACCTTC. The encoded protein is CASRIGLGQYGYTF.